The 6 T cell receptor beta chains listed next were all sequenced from one sample in a study of response to subunit inactivated influenza vaccine. TCRdb processed the RT-PCR reads anew with MiXCR; each CDR3 protein has one entry. The sample lists 150,000 to 200,000 distinct CDR3 sequences, 9.5% to 12% occurring once. The sample consisted of CD8+ T cells sorted from PBMCs, taken less than 30 months after vaccination. These receptors all come from a man between 50 and 75 years old who received an inactivated influenza vaccine.

This clonotype has a count of ten or more. The chain couples TRBV20-1 to TRBJ2-7; TRBD2 agrees at 8 bases. The CDR3 covers 13 residues. After removal of 7 bases from V and 5 bases from J, the junction contained 10 bases not matched to a gene. CDR1 is DFQATT, CDR2 SNEGSKA, per germline (reference sequence). In DNA form, the CDR3 reads TGCAGTGTCCGGGGGGCGGGGGGAGACGAGCAGTACTTC. Translation: CSVRGAGGDEQYF.

The chain carries TRBV12-3 or TRBV12-4 and TRBJ2-1; the D call may be TRBD1 or TRBD2 (5 bases each). Trimming pared 2 bases from V and 6 bases from J, leaving 14 bases between. The CDR3 has 15 residues. This CDR3 reads CASSLPRDGGNEQFF. CDR3 coding DNA: TGTGCCAGCAGTTTACCTAGGGATGGGGGCAATGAGCAGTTCTTC.

This clonotype was counted at least ten times. The chain has TRBV5-1 and TRBJ2-7; 9 bases are a match to TRBD1. CDR1 is SGHRS, CDR2 YFSETQ, per germline. With V trimmed by 3 bases and J by 0 bases, 1 base remained unmatched. The CDR3 covers 14 residues. CDR3 sequence (DNA): TGCGCCAGCAGCTCGACAGGGGGCTCCTACGAGCAGTACTTC. Residues: CASSSTGGSYEQYF.

Only a few counts were recorded for this clonotype. The genes are TRBV4-3 and TRBJ2-1; 7 bases match TRBD2. The CDR3 has 17 residues. The germline V gene encodes CDR1 LGHNA and CDR2 YSLEER. Trimming took 0 bases from V and 3 from J; bases not matched to a gene: 8. CDR3 in amino acids: CASSQDPSGNFYNEQFF. CDR3 sequence (DNA): TGCGCCAGCAGCCAAGATCCGAGCGGGAATTTCTACAATGAGCAGTTCTTC.

This clonotype showed up just a few times. This chain links TRBV7-9 with TRBJ1-1; D gene uncertain. In germline, CDR1 is SEHNR, CDR2 FQNEAQ (reference sequence). V dropped 1 base and J dropped 1 base, with 7 bases sitting between them. The CDR3 sequence is 14 residues long. In DNA, the CDR3 is TGTGCCAGCAGCTTAGGGGCCAGGAACACTGAAGCTTTCTTT. It yields the protein CASSLGARNTEAFF.

The chain has TRBV27 and TRBJ2-1; a weak D match, TRBD1 (6 bases). The ends were cut back, 5 bases at V and 8 bases at J, with 22 bases in the middle. The germline V gene has CDR1 MNHEY and CDR2 SMNVEV (reference sequence). This CDR3 has 16 amino acids. The CDR3 here is CASSGIGGALFHEQFF. The CDR3 DNA reads TGTGCCAGCAGTGGGATAGGGGGAGCTCTATTCCATGAGCAGTTCTTC.